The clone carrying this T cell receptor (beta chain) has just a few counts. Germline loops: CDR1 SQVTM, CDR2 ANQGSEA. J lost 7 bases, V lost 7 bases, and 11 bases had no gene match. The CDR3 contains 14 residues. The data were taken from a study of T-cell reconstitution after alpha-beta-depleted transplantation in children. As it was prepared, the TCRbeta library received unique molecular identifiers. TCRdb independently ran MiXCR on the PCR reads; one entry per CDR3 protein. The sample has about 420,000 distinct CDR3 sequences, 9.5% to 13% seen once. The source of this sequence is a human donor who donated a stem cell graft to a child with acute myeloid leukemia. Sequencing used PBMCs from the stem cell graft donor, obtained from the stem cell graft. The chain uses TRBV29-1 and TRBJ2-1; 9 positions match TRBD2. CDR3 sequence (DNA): TGCAGCGCCCGACTAGCGGAAAGTTTTAATGAGCAGTTCTTC. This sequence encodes CSARLAESFNEQFF.